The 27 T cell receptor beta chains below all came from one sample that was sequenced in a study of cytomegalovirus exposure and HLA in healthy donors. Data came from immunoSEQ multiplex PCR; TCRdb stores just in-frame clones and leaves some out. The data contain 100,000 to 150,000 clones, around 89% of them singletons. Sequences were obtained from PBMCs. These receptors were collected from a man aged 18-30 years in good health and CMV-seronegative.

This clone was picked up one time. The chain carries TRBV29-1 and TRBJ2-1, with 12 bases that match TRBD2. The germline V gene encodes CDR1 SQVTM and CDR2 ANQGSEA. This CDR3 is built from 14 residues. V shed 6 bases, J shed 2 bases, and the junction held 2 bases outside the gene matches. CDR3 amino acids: CSVRTSGAYNEQFF. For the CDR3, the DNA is TGCAGCGTCCGGACTAGCGGGGCCTACAATGAGCAGTTCTTC.

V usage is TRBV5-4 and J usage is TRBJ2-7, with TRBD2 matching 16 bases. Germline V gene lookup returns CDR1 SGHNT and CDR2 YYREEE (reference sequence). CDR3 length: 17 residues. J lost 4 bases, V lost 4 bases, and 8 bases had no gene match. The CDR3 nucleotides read TGTGCCAGCAGCACCCCGGGACTAGCGGGGGGGCAATACGAGCAGTACTTC. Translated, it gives CASSTPGLAGGQYEQYF.

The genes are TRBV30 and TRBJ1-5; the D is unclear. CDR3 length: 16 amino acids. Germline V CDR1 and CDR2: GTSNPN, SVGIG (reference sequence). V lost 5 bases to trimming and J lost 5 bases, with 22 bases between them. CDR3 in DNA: TGTGCCTGGGGTCTCCCCGACACAAAAAACGATCAGCCCCAGCATTTT. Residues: CAWGLPDTKNDQPQHF.

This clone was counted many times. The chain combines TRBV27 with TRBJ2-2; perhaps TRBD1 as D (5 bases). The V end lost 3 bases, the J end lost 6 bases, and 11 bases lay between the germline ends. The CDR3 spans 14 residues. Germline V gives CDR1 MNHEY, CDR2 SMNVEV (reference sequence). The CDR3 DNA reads TGTGCCAGCAGTTTTTCAGGGATGTCCGGGGAGCTGTTTTTT. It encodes CASSFSGMSGELFF.

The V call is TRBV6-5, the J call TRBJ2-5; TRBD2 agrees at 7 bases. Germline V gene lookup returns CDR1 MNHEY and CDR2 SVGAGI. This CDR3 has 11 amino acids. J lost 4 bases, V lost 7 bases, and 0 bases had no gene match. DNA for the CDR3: TGTGCCAGCACGGGGGGAGAGACCCAGTACTTC. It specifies CASTGGETQYF.

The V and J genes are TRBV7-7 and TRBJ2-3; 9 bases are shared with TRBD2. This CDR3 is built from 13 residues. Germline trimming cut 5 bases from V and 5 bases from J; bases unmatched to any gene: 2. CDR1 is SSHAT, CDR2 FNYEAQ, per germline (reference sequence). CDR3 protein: CASSTSGLDTQYF. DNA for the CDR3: TGTGCCAGCAGCACTAGCGGGTTAGATACGCAGTATTTT. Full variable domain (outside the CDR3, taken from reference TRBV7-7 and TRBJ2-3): GAGVSQSPRYKVTKRGQDVTLRCDPISSHATLYWYQQALGQGPEFLTYFNYEAQPDKSGLPSDRFSAERPEGSISTLTIQRTEQRDSAMYRCASSTSGLDTQYFGPGTRLTVL.

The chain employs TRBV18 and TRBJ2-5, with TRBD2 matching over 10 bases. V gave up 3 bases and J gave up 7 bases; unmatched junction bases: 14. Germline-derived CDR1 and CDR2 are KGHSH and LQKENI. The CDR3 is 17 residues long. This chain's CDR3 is CASSPVGASGGPRTQYF. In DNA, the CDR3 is TGTGCCAGCTCACCTGTTGGGGCTAGCGGGGGCCCCAGGACCCAGTACTTC.

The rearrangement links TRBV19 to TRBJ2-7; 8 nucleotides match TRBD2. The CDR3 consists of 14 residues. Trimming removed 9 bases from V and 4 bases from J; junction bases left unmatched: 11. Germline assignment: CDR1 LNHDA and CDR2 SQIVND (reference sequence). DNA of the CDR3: TGTGCCAGCTCAGGTCTAGCGGGCGGGTACGAGCAGTACTTC. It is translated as CASSGLAGGYEQYF.

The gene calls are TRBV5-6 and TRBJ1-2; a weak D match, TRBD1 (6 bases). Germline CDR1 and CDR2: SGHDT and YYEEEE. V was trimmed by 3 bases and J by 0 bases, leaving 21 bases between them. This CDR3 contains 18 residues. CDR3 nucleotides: TGTGCCAGCAGCTCCCGGTTAGCTGACAGGTCGGCTAACTATGGCTACACCTTC. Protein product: CASSSRLADRSANYGYTF.

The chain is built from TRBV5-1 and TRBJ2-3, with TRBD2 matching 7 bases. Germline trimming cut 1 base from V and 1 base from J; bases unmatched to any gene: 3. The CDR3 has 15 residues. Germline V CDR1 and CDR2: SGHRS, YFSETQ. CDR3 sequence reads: CASSLIRGGTDTQYF. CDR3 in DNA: TGCGCCAGCAGCTTGATACGGGGGGGCACAGATACGCAGTATTTT. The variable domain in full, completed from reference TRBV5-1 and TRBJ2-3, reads KAGVTQTPRYLIKTRGQQVTLSCSPISGHRSVSWYQQTPGQGLQFLFEYFSETQRNKGNFPGRFSGRQFSNSRSEMNVSTLELGDSALYLCASSLIRGGTDTQYFGPGTRLTVL.

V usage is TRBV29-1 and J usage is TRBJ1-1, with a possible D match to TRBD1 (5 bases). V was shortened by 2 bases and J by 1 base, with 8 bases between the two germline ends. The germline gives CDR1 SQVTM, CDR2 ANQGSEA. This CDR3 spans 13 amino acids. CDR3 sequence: CSVEKGQNTEAFF. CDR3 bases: TGCAGCGTTGAAAAGGGGCAGAACACTGAAGCTTTCTTT.

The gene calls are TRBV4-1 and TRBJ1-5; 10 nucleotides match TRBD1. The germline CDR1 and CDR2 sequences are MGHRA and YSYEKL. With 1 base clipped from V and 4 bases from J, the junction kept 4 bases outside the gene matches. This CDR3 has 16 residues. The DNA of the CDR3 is TGCGCCAGCAGCCAAGGAGACAGGGGGCCGAATCAGCCCCAGCATTTT. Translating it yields CASSQGDRGPNQPQHF.

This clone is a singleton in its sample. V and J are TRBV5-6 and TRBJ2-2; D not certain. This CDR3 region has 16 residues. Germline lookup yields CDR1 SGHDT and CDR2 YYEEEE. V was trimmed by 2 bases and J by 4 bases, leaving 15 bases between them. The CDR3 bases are TGTGCCAGCAGCTTTAGCCCCCCCTTTGGCACCGGGGAGCTGTTTTTT. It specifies CASSFSPPFGTGELFF.

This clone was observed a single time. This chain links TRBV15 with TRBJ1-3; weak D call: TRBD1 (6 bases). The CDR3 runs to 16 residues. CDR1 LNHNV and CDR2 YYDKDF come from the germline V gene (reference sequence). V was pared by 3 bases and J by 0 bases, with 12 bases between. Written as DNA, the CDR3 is TGTGCCACCAGCAGGGGGGCAGGCCTCTCTGGAAACACCATATATTTT. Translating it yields CATSRGAGLSGNTIYF. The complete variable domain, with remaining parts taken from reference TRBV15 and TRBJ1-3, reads DAMVIQNPRYQVTQFGKPVTLSCSQTLNHNVMYWYQQKSSQAPKLLFHYYDKDFNNEADTPDNFQSRRPNTSFCFLDIRSPGLGDTAMYLCATSRGAGLSGNTIYFGEGSWLTVV.

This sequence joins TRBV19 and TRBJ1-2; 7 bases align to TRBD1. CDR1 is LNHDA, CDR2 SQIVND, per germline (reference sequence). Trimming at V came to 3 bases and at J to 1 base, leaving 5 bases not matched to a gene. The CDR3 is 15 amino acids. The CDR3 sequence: CASSIRTGDNYGYTF. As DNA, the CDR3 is TGTGCCAGTAGTATCCGGACAGGTGATAACTATGGCTACACCTTC.

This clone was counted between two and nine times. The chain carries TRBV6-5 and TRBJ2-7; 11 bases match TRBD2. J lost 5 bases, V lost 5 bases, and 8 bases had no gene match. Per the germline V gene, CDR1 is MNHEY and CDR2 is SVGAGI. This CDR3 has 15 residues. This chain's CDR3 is CASSGTSGSFDEQYF. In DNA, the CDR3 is TGTGCCAGCAGTGGCACTAGCGGGAGTTTCGACGAGCAGTACTTC.

The CDR3 reads CASSLSLAGAKNIQYF. CDR3 nucleotides: TGTGCCAGCAGTTTATCACTAGCGGGGGCCAAAAACATTCAGTACTTC. The chain carries TRBV28 and TRBJ2-4; 10 positions agree with TRBD2. The CDR3 contains 16 residues. V was clipped by 1 base and J by 1 base; unmatched bases: 1. Germline V lookup: CDR1 MDHEN, CDR2 SYDVKM.

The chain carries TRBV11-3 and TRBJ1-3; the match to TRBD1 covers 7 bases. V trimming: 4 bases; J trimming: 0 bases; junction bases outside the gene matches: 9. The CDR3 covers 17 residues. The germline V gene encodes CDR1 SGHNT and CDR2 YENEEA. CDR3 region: CASSSQGQSPSGNTIYF. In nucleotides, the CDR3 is TGTGCCAGCAGCTCTCAGGGACAGTCACCCTCTGGAAACACCATATATTTT.

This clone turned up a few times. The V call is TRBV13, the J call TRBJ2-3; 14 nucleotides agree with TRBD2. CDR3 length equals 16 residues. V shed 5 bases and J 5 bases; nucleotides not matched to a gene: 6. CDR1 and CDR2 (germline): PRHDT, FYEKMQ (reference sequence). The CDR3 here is CASSQTSGGARDTQYF. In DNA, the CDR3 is TGTGCCAGCAGCCAGACTAGCGGGGGGGCCCGAGATACGCAGTATTTT.

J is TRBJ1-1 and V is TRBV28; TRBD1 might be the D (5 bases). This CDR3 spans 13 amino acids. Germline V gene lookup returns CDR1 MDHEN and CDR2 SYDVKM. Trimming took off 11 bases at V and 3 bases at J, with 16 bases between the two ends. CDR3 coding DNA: TGTGCCTCCCGGGGGGGTATTTACACTGAAGCTTTCTTT. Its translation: CASRGGIYTEAFF. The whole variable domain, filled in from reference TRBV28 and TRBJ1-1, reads DVKVTQSSRYLVKRTGEKVFLECVQDMDHENMFWYRQDPGLGLRLIYFSYDVKMKEKGDIPEGYSVSREKKERFSLILESASTNQTSMYLCASRGGIYTEAFFGQGTRLTVV.

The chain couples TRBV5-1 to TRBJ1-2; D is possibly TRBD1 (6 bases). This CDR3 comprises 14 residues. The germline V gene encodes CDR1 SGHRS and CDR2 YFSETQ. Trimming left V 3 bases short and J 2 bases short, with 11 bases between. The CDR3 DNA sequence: TGCGCCAGCAGCTCAGTTCAGGGGAACTATGGCTACACCTTC. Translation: CASSSVQGNYGYTF.

CDR3 sequence: CASSLYSGGLYNEQFF. The CDR3 DNA reads as TGCGCCAGCAGCTTATATAGCGGGGGGCTCTACAATGAGCAGTTCTTC. This chain links TRBV5-1 with TRBJ2-1; 10 nucleotides align to TRBD2. After removal of 2 bases from V and 3 bases from J, the junction contained 5 bases not matched to a gene. The CDR3 extends over 16 amino acids. CDR1 SGHRS and CDR2 YFSETQ come from the germline V gene.

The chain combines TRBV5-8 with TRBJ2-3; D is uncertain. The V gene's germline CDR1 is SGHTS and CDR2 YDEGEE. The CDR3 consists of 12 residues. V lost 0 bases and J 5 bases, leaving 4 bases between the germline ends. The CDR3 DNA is TGTGCCAGCAGCTTGGTCCAAGATACGCAGTATTTT. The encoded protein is CASSLVQDTQYF.

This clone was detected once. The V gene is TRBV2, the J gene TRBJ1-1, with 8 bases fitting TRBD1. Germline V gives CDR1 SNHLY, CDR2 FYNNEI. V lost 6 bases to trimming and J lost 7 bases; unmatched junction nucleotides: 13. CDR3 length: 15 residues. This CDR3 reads CASRPATDRVVEAFF. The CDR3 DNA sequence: TGTGCCAGCAGACCAGCTACGGACAGGGTGGTTGAAGCTTTCTTT. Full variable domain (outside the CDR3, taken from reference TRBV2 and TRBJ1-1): EPEVTQTPSHQVTQMGQEVILRCVPISNHLYFYWYRQILGQKVEFLVSFYNNEISEKSEIFDDQFSVERPDGSNFTLKIRSTKLEDSAMYFCASRPATDRVVEAFFGQGTRLTVV.

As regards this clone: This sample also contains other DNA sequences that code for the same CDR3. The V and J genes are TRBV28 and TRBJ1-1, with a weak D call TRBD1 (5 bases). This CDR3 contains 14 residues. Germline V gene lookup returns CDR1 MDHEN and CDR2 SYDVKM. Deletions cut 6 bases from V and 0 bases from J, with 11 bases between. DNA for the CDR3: TGTGCCAGCAGCTTTCAGGGTGTGAACACTGAAGCTTTCTTT. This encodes CASSFQGVNTEAFF.

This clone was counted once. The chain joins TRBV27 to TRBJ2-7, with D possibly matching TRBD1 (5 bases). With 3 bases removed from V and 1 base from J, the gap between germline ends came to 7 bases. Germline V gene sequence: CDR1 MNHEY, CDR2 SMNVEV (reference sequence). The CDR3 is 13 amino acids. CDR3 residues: CASSFGQSYEQYF. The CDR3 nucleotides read TGTGCCAGCAGTTTCGGACAATCCTACGAGCAGTACTTC.

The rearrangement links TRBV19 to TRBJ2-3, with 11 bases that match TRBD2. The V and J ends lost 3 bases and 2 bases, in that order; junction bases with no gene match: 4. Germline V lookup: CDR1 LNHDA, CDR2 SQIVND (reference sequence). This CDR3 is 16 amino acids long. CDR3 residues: CASSILAGGITDTQYF. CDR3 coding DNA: TGTGCCAGTAGTATTCTAGCGGGGGGTATCACAGATACGCAGTATTTT.